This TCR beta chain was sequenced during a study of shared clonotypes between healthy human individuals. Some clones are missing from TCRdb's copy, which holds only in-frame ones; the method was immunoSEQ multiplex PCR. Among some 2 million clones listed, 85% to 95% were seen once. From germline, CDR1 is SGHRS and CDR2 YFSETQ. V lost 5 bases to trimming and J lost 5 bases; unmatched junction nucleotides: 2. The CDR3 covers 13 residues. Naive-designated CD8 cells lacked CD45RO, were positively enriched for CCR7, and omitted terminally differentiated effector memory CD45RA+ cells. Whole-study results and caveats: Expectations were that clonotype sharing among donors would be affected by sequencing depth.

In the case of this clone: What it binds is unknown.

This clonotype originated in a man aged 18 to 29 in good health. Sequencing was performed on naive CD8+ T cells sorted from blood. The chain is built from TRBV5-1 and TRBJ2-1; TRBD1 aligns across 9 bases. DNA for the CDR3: TGCGCCAGCAGGGGACAGGGAAACAATGAGCAGTTCTTC. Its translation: CASRGQGNNEQFF.